This T cell receptor beta chain was sequenced in a study of CD8+ T cells in alopecia areata. This clone was counted a few times. Its antigen remains unidentified. Both CD4+ and CD8+ T cells were separated by sorting PBMCs. Extracted RNA was reverse transcribed into cDNA, the sequencing template. The protocol was immunoSEQ multiplex PCR, while the TCRdb copy is restricted to in-frame clones and leaves out a portion. The sample carries about 140,000 clones, around two thirds recorded once. Study-wide results and limits: Higher clonality than in normal scalp was seen in lesional scalp, especially alopecia totalis/universalis. Resident alphabeta T-cell populations of normal skin are likewise subject to sequencing in scalp samples. Against the mouse data, patients shared TCRs less clearly, possibly for HLA reasons.

The germline V gene has CDR1 SQVTM and CDR2 ANQGSEA. The CDR3 is 14 residues long. V lost 4 bases, J lost 3 bases, and 4 bases stayed unmatched. Specimen: CD8+ T cells sorted from blood. The sequence derives from a human donor in good health. This chain links TRBV29-1 with TRBJ2-3, with TRBD2 matching 10 bases. The CDR3 nucleotides are TGCAGCGTTGTGGCTAGCGGGAGTACAGATACGCAGTATTTT. Encoded protein: CSVVASGSTDTQYF.